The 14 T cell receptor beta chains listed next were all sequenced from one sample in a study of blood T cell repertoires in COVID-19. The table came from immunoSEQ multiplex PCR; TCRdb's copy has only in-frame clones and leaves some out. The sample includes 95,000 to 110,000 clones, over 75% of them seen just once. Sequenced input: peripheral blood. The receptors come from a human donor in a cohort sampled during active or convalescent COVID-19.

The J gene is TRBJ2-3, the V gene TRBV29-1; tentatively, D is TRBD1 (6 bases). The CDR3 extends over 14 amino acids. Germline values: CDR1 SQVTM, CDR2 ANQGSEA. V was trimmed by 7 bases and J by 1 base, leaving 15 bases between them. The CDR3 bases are TGCAGCGCCCGTATAGGGGGTGGCACAGATACGCAGTATTTT. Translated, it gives CSARIGGGTDTQYF.

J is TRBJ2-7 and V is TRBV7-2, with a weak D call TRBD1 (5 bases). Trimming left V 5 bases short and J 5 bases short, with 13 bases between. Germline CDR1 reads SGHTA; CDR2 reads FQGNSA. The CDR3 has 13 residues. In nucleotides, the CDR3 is TGTGCCAGCAGCGGGCAAGGGGCCCACGAGCAGTACTTC. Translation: CASSGQGAHEQYF.

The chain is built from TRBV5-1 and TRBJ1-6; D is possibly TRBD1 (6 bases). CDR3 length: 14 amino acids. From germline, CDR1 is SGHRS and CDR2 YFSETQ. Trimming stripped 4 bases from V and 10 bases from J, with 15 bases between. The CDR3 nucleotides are TGCGCCAGCAGCCGAGGGGGGGTCGCCTCACCCCTCCACTTT. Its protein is CASSRGGVASPLHF.

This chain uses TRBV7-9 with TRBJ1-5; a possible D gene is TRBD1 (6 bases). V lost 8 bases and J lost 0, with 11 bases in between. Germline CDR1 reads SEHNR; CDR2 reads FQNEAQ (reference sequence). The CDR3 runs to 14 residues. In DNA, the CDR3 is TGTGCCAGCTCGGGGGGCCCTAGCAATCAGCCCCAGCATTTT. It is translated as CASSGGPSNQPQHF.

CDR3 coding DNA: TGTGCCAGCAGTGTTACAGGGTCCGAGCAGTTCTTC. Translated: CASSVTGSEQFF. The V and J genes are TRBV2 and TRBJ2-1; the D gene is possibly TRBD1 (6 bases). V was cut by 4 bases and J by 10 bases, with 11 bases left in between. This CDR3 is 12 amino acids long. Per germline, CDR1 SNHLY and CDR2 FYNNEI.

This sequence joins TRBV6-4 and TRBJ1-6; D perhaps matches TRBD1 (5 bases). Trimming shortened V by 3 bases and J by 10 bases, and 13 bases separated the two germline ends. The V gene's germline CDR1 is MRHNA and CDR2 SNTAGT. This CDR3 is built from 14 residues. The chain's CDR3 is CASSDFQGSSPLHF. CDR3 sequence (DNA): TGTGCCAGCAGTGATTTCCAGGGTAGCTCACCCCTCCACTTT.

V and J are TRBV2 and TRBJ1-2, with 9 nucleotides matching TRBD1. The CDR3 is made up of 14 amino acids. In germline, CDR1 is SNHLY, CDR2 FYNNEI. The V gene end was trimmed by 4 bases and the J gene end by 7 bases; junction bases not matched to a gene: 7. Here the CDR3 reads CASSGVDRGGGYTF. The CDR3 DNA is TGTGCCAGCAGTGGGGTGGACAGGGGAGGTGGCTACACCTTC.

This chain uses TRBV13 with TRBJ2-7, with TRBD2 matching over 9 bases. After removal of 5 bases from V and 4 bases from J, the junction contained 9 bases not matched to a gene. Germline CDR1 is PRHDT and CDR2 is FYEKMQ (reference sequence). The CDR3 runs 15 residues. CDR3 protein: CASSLESSGGYEQYF. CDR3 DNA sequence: TGTGCCAGCAGCCTAGAGTCCAGCGGGGGGTACGAGCAGTACTTC.

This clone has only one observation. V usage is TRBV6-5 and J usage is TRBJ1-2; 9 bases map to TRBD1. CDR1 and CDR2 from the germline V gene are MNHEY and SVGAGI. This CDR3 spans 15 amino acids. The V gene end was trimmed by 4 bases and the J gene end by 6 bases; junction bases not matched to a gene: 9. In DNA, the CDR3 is TGTGCCAGCAGTTCGCCGGGACAGGGAATTGATGGCTACACCTTC. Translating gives CASSSPGQGIDGYTF.

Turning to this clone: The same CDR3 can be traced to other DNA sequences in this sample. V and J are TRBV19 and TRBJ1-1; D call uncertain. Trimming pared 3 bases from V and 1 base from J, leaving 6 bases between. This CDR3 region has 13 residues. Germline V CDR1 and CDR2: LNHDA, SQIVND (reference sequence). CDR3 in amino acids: CASSINRNTEAFF. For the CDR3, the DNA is TGTGCCAGTAGTATCAACAGGAACACTGAAGCTTTCTTT.

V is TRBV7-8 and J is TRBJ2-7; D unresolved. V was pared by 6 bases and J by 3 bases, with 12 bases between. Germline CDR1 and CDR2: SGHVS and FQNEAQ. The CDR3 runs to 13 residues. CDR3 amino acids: CASSPLYGYEQYF. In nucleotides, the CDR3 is TGTGCCAGCAGTCCCCTATACGGCTACGAGCAGTACTTC.

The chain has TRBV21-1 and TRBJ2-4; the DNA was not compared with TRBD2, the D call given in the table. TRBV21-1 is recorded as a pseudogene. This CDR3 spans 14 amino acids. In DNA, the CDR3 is TGTGCCCCTGCCCCGGCCCCAGAGGAGAACATTCAGTACTTC. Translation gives CAPAPAPEENIQYF.

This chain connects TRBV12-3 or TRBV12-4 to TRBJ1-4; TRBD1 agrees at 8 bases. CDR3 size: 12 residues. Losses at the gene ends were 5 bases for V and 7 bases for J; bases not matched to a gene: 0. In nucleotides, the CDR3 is TGTGCCAGCAGTGACAGGGGTGAAAAACTGTTTTTT. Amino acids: CASSDRGEKLFF.

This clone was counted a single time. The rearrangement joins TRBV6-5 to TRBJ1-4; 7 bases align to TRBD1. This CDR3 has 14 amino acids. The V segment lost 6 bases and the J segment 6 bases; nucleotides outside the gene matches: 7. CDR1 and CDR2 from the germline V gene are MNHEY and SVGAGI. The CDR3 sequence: CASSLGGLDEKLFF. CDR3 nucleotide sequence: TGTGCCAGCAGCCTAGGGGGCCTGGATGAAAAACTGTTTTTT.